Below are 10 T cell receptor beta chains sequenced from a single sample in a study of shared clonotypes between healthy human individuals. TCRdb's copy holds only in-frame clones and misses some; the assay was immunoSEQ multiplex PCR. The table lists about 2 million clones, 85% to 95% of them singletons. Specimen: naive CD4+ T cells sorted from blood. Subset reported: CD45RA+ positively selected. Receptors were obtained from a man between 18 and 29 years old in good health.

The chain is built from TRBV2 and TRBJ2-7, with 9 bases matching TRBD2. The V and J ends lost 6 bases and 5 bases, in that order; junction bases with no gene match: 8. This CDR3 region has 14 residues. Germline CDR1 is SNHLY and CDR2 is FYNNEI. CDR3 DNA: TGTGCCAGCAGCTATAGCGGGGGCCTAAACGAGCAGTACTTC. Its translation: CASSYSGGLNEQYF.

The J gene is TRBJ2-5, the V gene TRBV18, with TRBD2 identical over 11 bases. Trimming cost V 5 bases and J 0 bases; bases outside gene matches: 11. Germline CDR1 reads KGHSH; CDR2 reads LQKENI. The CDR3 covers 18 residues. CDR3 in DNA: TGTGCCAGCTCAAGGACCTGGGGGACTAGCGGTAACCAAGAGACCCAGTACTTC. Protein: CASSRTWGTSGNQETQYF.

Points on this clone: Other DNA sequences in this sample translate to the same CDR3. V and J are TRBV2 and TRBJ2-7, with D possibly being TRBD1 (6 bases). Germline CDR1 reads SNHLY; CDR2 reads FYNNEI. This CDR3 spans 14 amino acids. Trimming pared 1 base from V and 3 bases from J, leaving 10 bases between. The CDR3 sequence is CASSEGQGFYEQYF. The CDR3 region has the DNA TGTGCCAGCAGTGAAGGCCAGGGGTTCTACGAGCAGTACTTC.

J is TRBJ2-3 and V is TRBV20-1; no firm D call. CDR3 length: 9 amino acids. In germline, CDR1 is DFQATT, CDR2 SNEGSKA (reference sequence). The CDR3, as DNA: TGCAGGGAAGGAGATACGCAGTATTTT. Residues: CREGDTQYF.

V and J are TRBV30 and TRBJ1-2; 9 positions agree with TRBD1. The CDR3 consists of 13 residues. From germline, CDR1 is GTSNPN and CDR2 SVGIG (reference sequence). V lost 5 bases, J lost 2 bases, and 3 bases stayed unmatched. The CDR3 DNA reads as TGTGCCTGGGGGGGACAGGGCAACTATGGCTACACCTTC. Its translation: CAWGGQGNYGYTF.

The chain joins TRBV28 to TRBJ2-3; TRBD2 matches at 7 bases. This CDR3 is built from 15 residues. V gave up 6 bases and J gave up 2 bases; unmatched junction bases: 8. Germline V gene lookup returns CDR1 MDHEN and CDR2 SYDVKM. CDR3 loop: CASSKRGTLTDTQYF. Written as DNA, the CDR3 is TGTGCCAGCAGCAAGCGGGGTACCCTCACAGATACGCAGTATTTT. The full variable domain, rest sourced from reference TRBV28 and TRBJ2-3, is DVKVTQSSRYLVKRTGEKVFLECVQDMDHENMFWYRQDPGLGLRLIYFSYDVKMKEKGDIPEGYSVSREKKERFSLILESASTNQTSMYLCASSKRGTLTDTQYFGPGTRLTVL.

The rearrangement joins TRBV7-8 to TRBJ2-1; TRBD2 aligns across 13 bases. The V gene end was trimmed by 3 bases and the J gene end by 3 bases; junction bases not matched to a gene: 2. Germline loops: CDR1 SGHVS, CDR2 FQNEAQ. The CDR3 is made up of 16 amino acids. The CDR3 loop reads CASSLWTSGGYNEQFF. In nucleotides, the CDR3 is TGTGCCAGCAGCTTGTGGACTAGCGGGGGCTACAATGAGCAGTTCTTC.

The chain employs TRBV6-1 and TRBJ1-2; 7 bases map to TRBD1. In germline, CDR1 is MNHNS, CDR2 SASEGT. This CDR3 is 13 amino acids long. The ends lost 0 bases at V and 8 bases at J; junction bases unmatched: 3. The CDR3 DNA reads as TGTGCCAGCAGTGAAGCGGGACAGTACGGCTACACCTTC. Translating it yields CASSEAGQYGYTF.

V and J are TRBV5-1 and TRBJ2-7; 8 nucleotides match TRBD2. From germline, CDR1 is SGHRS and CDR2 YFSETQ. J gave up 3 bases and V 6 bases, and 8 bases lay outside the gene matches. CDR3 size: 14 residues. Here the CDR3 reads CASMGPGGVYEQYF. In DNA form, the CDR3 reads TGCGCCAGCATGGGCCCGGGAGGGGTCTACGAGCAGTACTTC.

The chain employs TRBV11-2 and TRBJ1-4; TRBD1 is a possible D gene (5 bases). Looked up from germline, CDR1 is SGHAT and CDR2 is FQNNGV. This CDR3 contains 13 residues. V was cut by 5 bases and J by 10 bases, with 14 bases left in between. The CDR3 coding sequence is TGTGCCAGCAGCGCTACAGGCTTAGGAAAACTGTTTTTT. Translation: CASSATGLGKLFF.